This T cell receptor (beta chain) appears in the sequencing data of a study of blood T cell repertoires in COVID-19. This CDR3 region has 16 residues. Germline V gene data show CDR1 as SGHNT and CDR2 as YYREEE (reference sequence). After removal of 0 bases from V and 6 bases from J, the junction contained 7 bases not matched to a gene. Across 20 to 25 US areas, participants ranged in age from about 18 to 100 years. Participants classified as exposed had met a COVID-19 case within 2 weeks before study entry. Libraries were prepared by immunoSEQ multiplex PCR; TCRdb keeps only in-frame clonotypes and omits some of them. The repertoire includes some 150,000 clones, approximately 80% of them detected once, and approximately 1.8% sits in the top ten.

The sequenced material came from PBMCs or T cells enriched from blood (not recorded which). The genes are TRBV5-4 and TRBJ2-1; TRBD2 agrees at 9 bases. The source of this sequence is a woman aged 18-29 years who had been exposed to COVID-19. CDR3 in amino acids: CASSLGGRAASNEQFF. CDR3 DNA sequence: TGTGCCAGCAGCTTGGGCGGGAGGGCCGCTAGCAATGAGCAGTTCTTC.